This section outlines one T cell receptor beta chain sequence together with its context. The antigen remains undetermined. This record comes from a study of cytomegalovirus exposure and HLA in healthy donors. The study's findings and limits: Reported performance of the classifier showed diagnosis of cytomegalovirus status with high specificity and sensitivity.

TCRdb's copy holds only in-frame clones and misses some; the assay was immunoSEQ multiplex PCR. The table lists some 210,000 clones, less than 90% of them singletons, with roughly 5.5% in the top ten. The V end was cut by 2 bases, the J end by 5 bases, with 15 bases between. The germline V gene has CDR1 MNHEY and CDR2 SVGAGI. The CDR3 has 15 residues. The clonotype was recovered from a woman aged 18 to 35 in good health and CMV-seronegative. V gene TRBV6-5 combines with J gene TRBJ2-5, with a weak D call TRBD2 (6 bases). The sample comprised PBMCs. CDR3 coding DNA: TGTGCCAGCAGTTACAATGCACGGGGGAGTGAGACCCAGTACTTC. Its protein product is CASSYNARGSETQYF.